This T cell receptor (beta chain) emerged from a study of cytomegalovirus exposure and HLA in healthy donors. This clone showed up just a few times. The PCR ran on 60 Vbeta and 13 Jbeta primers. The data were produced by immunoSEQ multiplex PCR, yet TCRdb's version contains in-frame clones alone and is incomplete. The sample contains approximately 190,000 clones, roughly 86% of which appear only once. This CDR3 is 15 amino acids long. The V gene end was trimmed by 2 bases and the J gene end by 6 bases; junction bases not matched to a gene: 9. Germline loops: CDR1 MNHEY, CDR2 SVGAGI. The sample consisted of PBMCs. This chain links TRBV6-5 with TRBJ1-1, with 7 bases aligning to TRBD1. The source is a middle-aged man in good health and CMV-seropositive. In nucleotides, the CDR3 is TGTGCCAGCAGTTACACAAGGGGGCTGCCCGCTGAAGCTTTCTTT. It specifies CASSYTRGLPAEAFF.